This TCR beta chain stems from a study of monozygotic twins with inflammatory bowel disease. Using the 5' RACE reads, TCRdb records one entry per CDR3 protein without DNA. This table lists roughly 320,000 distinct CDR3 sequences. This CDR3 spans 13 amino acids. CDR1 and CDR2 (germline): DFQATT, SNEGSKA (reference sequence). The origin of this receptor is a human donor with ulcerative colitis or Crohn's disease, or a healthy co-twin of an affected twin (not recorded which). The sequenced sample consisted of blood. The chain couples TRBV20-1 to TRBJ2-5; TCRdb's D gene call, TRBD2, goes unchecked for lack of DNA. CDR3 protein: CSAMGTQKETQYF.